Below are 10 T cell receptor beta chains sequenced from a single sample in a study of monozygotic twins with inflammatory bowel disease. Following a re-call of the 5' RACE reads, TCRdb has one entry per CDR3 protein and lacks DNA. The sample holds approximately 300,000 distinct CDR3 sequences. The sample was blood. The receptors derive from a human donor with ulcerative colitis or Crohn's disease, or a healthy co-twin of an affected twin (not recorded which).

The rearrangement uses TRBV7-6 and TRBJ1-2. This CDR3 region has 11 residues. CDR1 is SGHVS, CDR2 FNYEAQ, per germline. Here the CDR3 reads CAGTQTRGYTF.

This rearrangement joins TRBV7-9 to TRBJ1-2; without DNA, the TCRdb call of TRBD1 cannot be checked. The germline V gene has CDR1 SEHNR and CDR2 FQNEAQ (reference sequence). This CDR3 has 14 residues. The CDR3: CASSQTDRGGGYTF. Together with reference TRBV7-9 and TRBJ1-2, the CDR3 gives the full variable domain: DTGVSQNPRHKITKRGQNVTFRCDPISEHNRLYWYRQTLGQGPEFLTYFQNEAQLEKSRLLSDRFSAERPKGSFSTLEIQRTEQGDSAMYLCASSQTDRGGGYTFGSGTRLTVV.

This sequence joins TRBV20-1 and TRBJ2-1; TCRdb selects TRBD1, and the lack of DNA leaves this call unchecked. This CDR3 has 13 residues. Germline CDR1 and CDR2: DFQATT and SNEGSKA (reference sequence). The CDR3 spells CSARKPGYNEQFF.

J is TRBJ2-1 and V is TRBV29-1. The CDR3 runs to 13 residues. Germline CDR1 is SQVTM and CDR2 is ANQGSEA. The CDR3: CSVERSSYNEQFF.

The chain couples TRBV5-1 to TRBJ2-3; TCRdb outputs TRBD2, but without DNA this stays unchecked. The CDR3 has 17 residues. Germline CDR1 SGHRS, CDR2 YFSETQ. CDR3 amino acids: CASSFGLAGGTTDTQYF. Full variable domain (rest looked up from reference TRBV5-1 and TRBJ2-3): KAGVTQTPRYLIKTRGQQVTLSCSPISGHRSVSWYQQTPGQGLQFLFEYFSETQRNKGNFPGRFSGRQFSNSRSEMNVSTLELGDSALYLCASSFGLAGGTTDTQYFGPGTRLTVL.

This chain joins TRBV21-1 and TRBJ1-2; lacking DNA, the TRBD1 call made by TCRdb goes unchecked. TRBV21-1 is tagged as a pseudogene. The CDR3 is made up of 16 amino acids. The CDR3 sequence is CASSPPHNRLYYGYTF.

The CDR3 protein is CASSTNNAYEQYF. The chain employs TRBV7-9 and TRBJ2-7. The CDR3 sequence is 13 residues long. Germline lookup yields CDR1 SEHNR and CDR2 FQNEAQ (reference sequence).

The gene calls are TRBV10-1 and TRBJ2-7; the D call of TRBD1 rests on TCRdb alone, since no DNA is present to check it. Germline assignment: CDR1 WNHNN and CDR2 SYGVQD (reference sequence). There are 11 residues in the CDR3. The CDR3 here is CASTSDRALHF.

The V call is TRBV30, the J call TRBJ2-3. The CDR3 has 13 residues. In germline, CDR1 is GTSNPN, CDR2 SVGIG (reference sequence). Here the CDR3 reads CAWERKNTDTQYF.

The gene calls are TRBV30 and TRBJ2-2; TCRdb's D call, TRBD1, is unchecked because there is no DNA. The CDR3 is 15 residues long. The germline CDR1 and CDR2 sequences are GTSNPN and SVGIG (reference sequence). The CDR3 spells CAWSIRDRGRGELFF. The full variable domain, its missing parts supplied by reference TRBV30 and TRBJ2-2, is SQTIHQWPATLVQPVGSPLSLECTVEGTSNPNLYWYRQAAGRGLQLLFYSVGIGQISSEVPQNLSASRPQDRQFILSSKKLLLSDSGFYLCAWSIRDRGRGELFFGEGSRLTVL.